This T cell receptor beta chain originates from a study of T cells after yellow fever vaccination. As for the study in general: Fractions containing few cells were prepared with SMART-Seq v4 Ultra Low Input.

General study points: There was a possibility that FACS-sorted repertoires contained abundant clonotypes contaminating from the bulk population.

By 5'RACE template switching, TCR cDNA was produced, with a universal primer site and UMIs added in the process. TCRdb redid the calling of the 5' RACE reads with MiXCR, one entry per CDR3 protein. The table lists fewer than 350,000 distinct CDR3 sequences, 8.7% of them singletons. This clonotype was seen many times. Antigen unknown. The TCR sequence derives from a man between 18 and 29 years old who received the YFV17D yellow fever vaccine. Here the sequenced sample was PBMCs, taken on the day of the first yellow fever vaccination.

CDR3 coding DNA: TGCGCCAGCAGCCCCTACCTTTGGGGGAAAAGGTACGAGCAGTACTTC. Its translation: CASSPYLWGKRYEQYF. The V gene is TRBV5-1, the J gene TRBJ2-7, with D tentatively TRBD1 or TRBD2 (5 bases each). Between the trimmed V and J ends, which lost 4 bases and 4 bases, there was a span of 21 bases. Germline V gene sequence: CDR1 SGHRS, CDR2 YFSETQ. The CDR3 covers 16 residues.